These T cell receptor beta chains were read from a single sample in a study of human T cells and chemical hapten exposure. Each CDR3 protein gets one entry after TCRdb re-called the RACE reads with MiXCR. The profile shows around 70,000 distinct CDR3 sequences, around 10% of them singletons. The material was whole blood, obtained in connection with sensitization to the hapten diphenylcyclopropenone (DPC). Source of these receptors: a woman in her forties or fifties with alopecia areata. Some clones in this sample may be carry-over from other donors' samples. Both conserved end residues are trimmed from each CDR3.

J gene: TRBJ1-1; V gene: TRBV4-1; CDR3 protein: ASSQRGDRGRTEAF
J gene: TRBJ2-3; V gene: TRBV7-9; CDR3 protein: ASSNSPTDTQY
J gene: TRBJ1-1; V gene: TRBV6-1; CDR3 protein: ASSRDRGYTEAF
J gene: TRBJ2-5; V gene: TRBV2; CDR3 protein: AKGQVQETQY
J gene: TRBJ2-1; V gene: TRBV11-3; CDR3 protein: ASSPGKSHNEQF
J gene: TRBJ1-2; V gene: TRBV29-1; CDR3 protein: SVEGVTYGYT
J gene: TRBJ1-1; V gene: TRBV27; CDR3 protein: ASSRQGYTEAF
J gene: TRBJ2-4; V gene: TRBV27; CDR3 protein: ASSPEQVRGAKNIQY
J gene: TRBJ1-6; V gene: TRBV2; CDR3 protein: ASRERQGANSPLH
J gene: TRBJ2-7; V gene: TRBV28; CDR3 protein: ASIWASGGYEQY
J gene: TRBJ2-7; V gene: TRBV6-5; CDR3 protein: ASSYKQGLSYEQY
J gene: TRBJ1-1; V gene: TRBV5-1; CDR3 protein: ASKDGPGEDTEAF
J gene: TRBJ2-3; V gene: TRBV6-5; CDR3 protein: ASSRDRADTQY
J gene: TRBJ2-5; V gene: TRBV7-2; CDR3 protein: ASSFKDLGRGSQY
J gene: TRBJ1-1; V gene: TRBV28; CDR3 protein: ASSTLGTGAGRTEAF
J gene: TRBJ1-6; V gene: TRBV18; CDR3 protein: ASHSAKNSANSPLH
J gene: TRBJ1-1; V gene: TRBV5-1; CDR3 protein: ASSWRGQGPNTEAF
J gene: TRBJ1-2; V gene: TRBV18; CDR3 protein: ASSPRSGQGYT
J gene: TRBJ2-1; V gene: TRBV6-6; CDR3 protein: ASSYRGLAYNEQF
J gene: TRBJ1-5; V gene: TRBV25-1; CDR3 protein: ASSGGGYQPQH
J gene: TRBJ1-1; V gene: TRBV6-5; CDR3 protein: ASRSGGPNTEAF
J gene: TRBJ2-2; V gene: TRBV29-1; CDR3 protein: SVESDTGELF
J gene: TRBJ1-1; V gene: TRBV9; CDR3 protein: ASSLVRGTEAF
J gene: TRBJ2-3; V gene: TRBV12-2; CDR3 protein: ASRLELDTQY
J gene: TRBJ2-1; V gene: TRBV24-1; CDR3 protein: ATSDLTGSSYNEQF
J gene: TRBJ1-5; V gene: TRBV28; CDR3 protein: ATQEGGSNQPQH
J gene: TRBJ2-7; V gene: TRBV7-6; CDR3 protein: ASSSNRQGGEQY
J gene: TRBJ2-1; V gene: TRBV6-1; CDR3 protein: ASSPGTSGRNEQF
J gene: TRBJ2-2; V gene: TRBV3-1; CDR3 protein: ASSQGTYTGELF
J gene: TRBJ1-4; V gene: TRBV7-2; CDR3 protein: ASSHRVTEKLF
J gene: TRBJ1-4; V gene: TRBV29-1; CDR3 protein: SVEEAGHVEKLF
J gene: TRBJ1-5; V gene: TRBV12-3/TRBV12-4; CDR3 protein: ASNEGNVGQPQH
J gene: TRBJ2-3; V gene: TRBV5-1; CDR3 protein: ASSLEGNTQY
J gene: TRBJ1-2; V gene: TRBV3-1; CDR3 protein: ASSQEDFVYT
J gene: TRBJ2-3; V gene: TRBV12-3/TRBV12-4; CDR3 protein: ASSFLDTQY
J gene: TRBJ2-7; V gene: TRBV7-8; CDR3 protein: ASSLGLAVTSYEQY
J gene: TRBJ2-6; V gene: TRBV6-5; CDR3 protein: ASRTEGAGANVLT
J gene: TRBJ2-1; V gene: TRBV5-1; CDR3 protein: ASSLGAGNNEQF
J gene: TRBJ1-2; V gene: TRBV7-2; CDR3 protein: ASIVRGFERSGYT
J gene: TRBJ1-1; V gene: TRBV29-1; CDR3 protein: SVAVRNTEAF
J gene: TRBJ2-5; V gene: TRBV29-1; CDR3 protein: SVTISGGGAETQY
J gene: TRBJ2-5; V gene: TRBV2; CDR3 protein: ASSDYRDGGETQY
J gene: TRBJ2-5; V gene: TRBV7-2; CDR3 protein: ASSSSAETQY
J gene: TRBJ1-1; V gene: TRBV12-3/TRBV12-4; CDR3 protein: ASSLSSAGTEAF
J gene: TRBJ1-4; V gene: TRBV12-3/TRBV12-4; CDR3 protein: ASSGQGLTNEKLF
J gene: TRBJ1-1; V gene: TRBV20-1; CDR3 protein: SARHSGTLNTEAF
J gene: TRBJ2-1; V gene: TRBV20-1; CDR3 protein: SAKGGDEQF
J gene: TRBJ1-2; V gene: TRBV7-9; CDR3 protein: ASSLEEGQGYGYT
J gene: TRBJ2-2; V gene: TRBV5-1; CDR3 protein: ASSTRPAANTGELF
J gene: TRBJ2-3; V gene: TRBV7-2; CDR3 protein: ASSYGLEADTQY
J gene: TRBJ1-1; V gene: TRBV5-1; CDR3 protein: ASSFYSGYTEAF
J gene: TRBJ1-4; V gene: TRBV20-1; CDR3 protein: SANAENNVKLF
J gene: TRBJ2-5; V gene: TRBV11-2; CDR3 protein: ASSSDRGETQY
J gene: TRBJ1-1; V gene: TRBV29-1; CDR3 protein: STCSGGAGTEAF
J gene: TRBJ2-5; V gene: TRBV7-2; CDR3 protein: ASSLKGETQY